What follows are 7 T cell receptor beta chains derived from one specimen sequenced in a study of blood T cell repertoires in COVID-19. Sequenced by immunoSEQ multiplex PCR; TCRdb stores in-frame clones only, minus some. Of fewer than 70,000 clones listed, around nine tenths are singletons. The sample was peripheral blood. These receptors all stem from a human donor in a cohort sampled during active COVID-19.

CDR3 DNA: TGTGCCAGCAGTTCAAACCACCTAGCGGGAGGGCCCGGGGAGCTGTTTTTT. Translation: CASSSNHLAGGPGELFF. This chain joins TRBV25-1 and TRBJ2-2, with 12 bases fitting TRBD2. J lost 6 bases, V lost 5 bases, and 10 bases had no gene match. The CDR3 runs to 17 residues. Germline V gene sequence: CDR1 MGHDK, CDR2 SYGVNS.

The chain joins TRBV7-8 to TRBJ2-3; no definite D call. V gave up 2 bases and J gave up 2 bases, with 11 bases separating them. In germline, CDR1 is SGHVS, CDR2 FQNEAQ. CDR3 length equals 15 residues. CDR3 DNA: TGTGCCAGCAGCTTATCGAGCATCTTCACAGATACGCAGTATTTT. Its translation: CASSLSSIFTDTQYF.

This chain connects TRBV9 to TRBJ2-1; 9 nucleotides agree with TRBD2. Germline CDR1 is SGDLS and CDR2 is YYNGEE. There are 15 residues in the CDR3. Unmatched junction bases numbered 6, after V lost 0 bases and J lost 8 bases. CDR3 region: CASSVVVSGGHEQFF. The CDR3, as DNA: TGTGCCAGCAGCGTAGTTGTTAGCGGGGGCCATGAGCAGTTCTTC.

The genes are TRBV7-8 and TRBJ2-1; 8 nucleotides align to TRBD2. CDR3 length: 15 residues. Germline CDR1 and CDR2: SGHVS and FQNEAQ. The V segment lost 4 bases and the J segment 2 bases; nucleotides outside the gene matches: 4. The CDR3, as DNA: TGTGCCAGCAGCTCAGCGGGGGCTACCTACAATGAGCAGTTCTTC. Protein sequence: CASSSAGATYNEQFF.

CDR3 sequence: CAISEEGLSSYEQYF. The CDR3 DNA sequence: TGTGCCATCAGTGAGGAGGGACTGAGCTCCTACGAGCAGTACTTC. The chain links TRBV10-3 to TRBJ2-7, with D possibly being TRBD2 (6 bases). V was pared by 2 bases and J by 0 bases, with 11 bases between. Germline V gene data show CDR1 as ENHRY and CDR2 as SYGVKD. The CDR3 consists of 15 residues.

This sequence joins TRBV7-9 and TRBJ1-1; D unresolved. The length of the CDR3 is 13 residues. V gave up 8 bases and J gave up 0 bases, with 10 bases separating them. From germline, CDR1 is SEHNR and CDR2 FQNEAQ (reference sequence). The CDR3 sequence: CASGRSLNTEAFF. For the CDR3, the DNA is TGTGCCAGCGGGAGGAGCTTGAACACTGAAGCTTTCTTT.

As regards this clone: One end of the junction is discordant with germline, which a read error may explain. The V call is TRBV28, the J call TRBJ1-4, with D unresolved. CDR3 length equals 13 residues. CDR1 MDHEN and CDR2 SYDVKM come from the germline V gene. The CDR3 loop is CASSSPGITRRVF. The CDR3 DNA sequence: TGTGCCAGCAGTTCGCCCGGGATAACGCGTAGGGTTTTT.